This passage covers 17 T cell receptor beta chains from one sample sequenced in a study of cytomegalovirus exposure and HLA in healthy donors. Here immunoSEQ multiplex PCR was the method, and the copy in TCRdb shows in-frame clones only, minus some. The profile shows 90,000 to 120,000 clones, around 85% of them singletons. Sequenced material: PBMCs. The receptor source for this set is a woman younger than 35 in good health and CMV-seronegative.

V gene TRBV25-1 combines with J gene TRBJ2-2, with unresolved D. V shed 1 base and J shed 6 bases, with 3 bases lying between them. The CDR3 covers 12 residues. Per germline, CDR1 MGHDK and CDR2 SYGVNS. The CDR3 DNA sequence: TGTGCCAGCAGTGAATCGGCCGGGGAGCTGTTTTTT. Protein: CASSESAGELFF.

This chain joins TRBV4-1 and TRBJ1-1, with 9 bases fitting TRBD1. V was pared by 0 bases and J by 6 bases, with 5 bases of the junction left unmatched. Germline values: CDR1 MGHRA, CDR2 YSYEKL. The CDR3 spans 15 residues. Here the CDR3 reads CASSQDRRQGAEAFF. The CDR3 bases are TGCGCCAGCAGCCAAGATCGGCGACAGGGGGCTGAAGCTTTCTTT.

The chain joins TRBV7-9 to TRBJ1-2, with D possibly being TRBD1 (5 bases). The CDR3 consists of 12 residues. Germline V lookup: CDR1 SEHNR, CDR2 FQNEAQ (reference sequence). Between the trimmed V and J ends, which lost 5 bases and 6 bases, there was a span of 10 bases. The CDR3 reads CASSPGSNGYTF. The CDR3 nucleotides read TGTGCCAGCAGCCCAGGGTCGAATGGCTACACCTTC.

The rearrangement links TRBV19 to TRBJ1-6; maybe TRBD1 (5 bases). In germline, CDR1 is LNHDA, CDR2 SQIVND (reference sequence). Trimming left V 9 bases short and J 9 bases short, with 18 bases between. The CDR3 has 14 amino acids. The CDR3 loop reads CASSETVRGSPLHF. In nucleotides, the CDR3 is TGTGCCAGCTCCGAGACAGTTAGGGGTTCACCCCTCCACTTT.

This clone has only a few counts. This chain uses TRBV13 with TRBJ2-7, with 10 bases matching TRBD2. The germline V gene encodes CDR1 PRHDT and CDR2 FYEKMQ (reference sequence). Germline trimming cut 2 bases from V and 7 bases from J; bases unmatched to any gene: 8. The CDR3 is 15 residues long. The CDR3 nucleotides read TGTGCCAGCAGCTTAAGAGGACTAGCGGTTAGTGAGCAGTACTTC. Translating it yields CASSLRGLAVSEQYF.

Here the CDR3 DNA reads TGTGTGACACGGGACAGGGGCGAATATGGCTACACCTTC. Its translation: CVTRDRGEYGYTF. V and J are TRBV6-5 and TRBJ1-2; TRBD1 aligns across 10 bases. Germline V gives CDR1 MNHEY, CDR2 SVGAGI. This CDR3 comprises 13 residues.

The rearrangement uses TRBV6-5 and TRBJ2-7, with TRBD1 identical over 7 bases. The junction had 10 bases not matched to a gene; V was cut back by 6 bases and J by 2 bases. There are 15 residues in the CDR3. The germline V gene encodes CDR1 MNHEY and CDR2 SVGAGI. The CDR3 nucleotides read TGTGCCAGCAGACTCACAGGGGAGTACCCCTACGAGCAGTACTTC. Protein sequence: CASRLTGEYPYEQYF.

The gene calls are TRBV7-2 and TRBJ1-6; D is undetermined. V was pared by 2 bases and J by 7 bases, with 12 bases between. From germline, CDR1 is SGHTA and CDR2 FQGNSA. The CDR3 length is 15 residues. The CDR3 coding sequence is TGTGCCAGCAGCTTAATGGTGGCGGAGAATTCACCCCTCCACTTT. Encoded protein: CASSLMVAENSPLHF.

This chain connects TRBV25-1 to TRBJ2-3, with D possibly TRBD2 on 6 matching bases. The CDR3 totals 18 residues. CDR1 is MGHDK, CDR2 SYGVNS, per germline. Trimming stripped 4 bases from V and 2 bases from J, with 22 bases between. The CDR3 DNA sequence: TGTGCCAGCAGTGGAAGGGGAGGCCGAGCCCCTTCCACAGATACGCAGTATTTT. It codes for CASSGRGGRAPSTDTQYF.

V gene TRBV2 combines with J gene TRBJ2-3; D remains unclear. V was trimmed by 1 base and J by 6 bases, leaving 8 bases between them. Germline CDR1 reads SNHLY; CDR2 reads FYNNEI. The CDR3 length is 13 residues. The CDR3 nucleotides read TGTGCCAGCAGTGAAGGGCCCGGGGATACGCAGTATTTT. Translated: CASSEGPGDTQYF.

This clone was counted once. The DNA of the CDR3 is TGCAGCGTTCCCGGACAGGGCTCAACGGGGAACTATGGCTACACCTTC. Protein: CSVPGQGSTGNYGYTF. The J gene is TRBJ1-2, the V gene TRBV29-1; 8 bases fit TRBD1. CDR1 is SQVTM and CDR2 is ANQGSEA in the germline V gene. Unmatched junction bases numbered 13, after V lost 5 bases and J lost 2 bases. This CDR3 is 16 amino acids long.

In this sample, this clone turned up once. The chain is built from TRBV5-6 and TRBJ1-5; 7 bases fit TRBD1. This CDR3 comprises 15 residues. The trim removed 4 bases at V and 6 bases at J, leaving 10 bases unmatched. The germline V gene has CDR1 SGHDT and CDR2 YYEEEE. The chain's CDR3 is CASSRARQGGQPQHF. DNA for the CDR3: TGTGCCAGCAGCCGAGCCCGACAGGGCGGTCAGCCCCAGCATTTT.

V gene TRBV16 combines with J gene TRBJ1-6, with D hard to call. V lost 6 bases, J lost 7 bases, and 7 bases lay in between. CDR3 length: 12 residues. Germline CDR1 reads KGHSY; CDR2 reads FQNENV. CDR3 region: CASRLLNSPLHF. As DNA, the CDR3 is TGTGCCAGCAGATTGCTAAATTCACCCCTCCACTTT.

This clone was seen just once. The V and J genes are TRBV27 and TRBJ2-7; tentatively, D is TRBD2 (6 bases). This CDR3 has 14 amino acids. Germline CDR1 and CDR2: MNHEY and SMNVEV (reference sequence). V was cut by 2 bases and J by 2 bases, with 10 bases left in between. Written as DNA, the CDR3 is TGTGCCAGCAGTTTAGGCGGGGAGCCCTACGAGCAGTACTTC. Residues: CASSLGGEPYEQYF.

CDR3 in amino acids: CASSEGTGKETQYF. CDR3 sequence (DNA): TGTGCCAGCAGTGAGGGGACAGGGAAAGAGACCCAGTACTTC. The chain carries TRBV6-1 and TRBJ2-5, with 9 bases that match TRBD1. Germline V lookup: CDR1 MNHNS, CDR2 SASEGT. Germline trimming cut 3 bases from V and 3 bases from J; bases unmatched to any gene: 2. This CDR3 contains 14 residues.

The rearrangement links TRBV11-2 to TRBJ2-1, with TRBD1 matching 7 bases. The CDR3 covers 16 residues. V lost 5 bases and J lost 3; bases outside the gene matches: 10. The germline V gene encodes CDR1 SGHAT and CDR2 FQNNGV. CDR3 residues: CASSEPRQGFYNEQFF. DNA of the CDR3: TGTGCCAGCAGCGAACCGAGACAGGGCTTCTACAATGAGCAGTTCTTC. Together with reference TRBV11-2 and TRBJ2-1, the CDR3 gives the full variable domain: EAGVAQSPRYKIIEKRQSVAFWCNPISGHATLYWYQQILGQGPKLLIQFQNNGVVDDSQLPKDRFSAERLKGVDSTLKIQPAKLEDSAVYLCASSEPRQGFYNEQFFGPGTRLTVL.

The chain uses TRBV5-4 and TRBJ2-7; TRBD1 matches at 11 bases. After removal of 4 bases from V and 5 bases from J, the junction contained 8 bases not matched to a gene. Germline V gene data show CDR1 as SGHNT and CDR2 as YYREEE (reference sequence). The length of the CDR3 is 15 residues. The CDR3 is CASSIPGQGADEQYF. The CDR3 region has the DNA TGTGCCAGCAGCATCCCAGGACAGGGGGCCGACGAGCAGTACTTC.